A selection of T cell receptor beta chains follows, all from one sample in a study of blood T cells in healthy people across ages. TCRdb analysed the 5' RACE reads with MiXCR anew, one entry per CDR3 protein. This table holds about 780,000 distinct CDR3 sequences, around half found once. Sequencing was performed on blood. The receptor source for this set is an elderly man in good health. CDR3s include the opening cysteine and the closing phenylalanine or tryptophan. The D gene is left open where the match is weak. Clone size is not always given. Where it is, it says once, few, many or a class for expanded clones.

size	D	V	J	CDR3	DNA
many	.	TRBV9	TRBJ2-1	CASSVAEAYNEQFF	TGTGCCAGCAGCGTAGCTGAAGCCTACAATGAGCAGTTCTTC
.	.	TRBV3-1	TRBJ1-2	CASSQDTTLRLGGYTF	TGTGCCAGCAGCCAAGACACCACCCTGCGACTGGGGGGCTACACCTTC
.	TRBD1	TRBV5-1	TRBJ1-1	CASSLAGQGTEAFF	TGCGCCAGCAGCTTGGCCGGACAGGGCACTGAAGCTTTCTTT
few	.	TRBV6-1	TRBJ1-2	CASSEGGGYGYTF	TGTGCCAGCAGTGAAGGTGGTGGCTATGGCTACACCTTC
.	.	TRBV20-1	TRBJ2-2	CSARGIGITGELFF	TGCAGTGCCCGGGGCATCGGAATCACCGGGGAGCTGTTTTTT
.	TRBD2	TRBV11-2	TRBJ2-1	CASSLKSGTSGSNEQFF	TGTGCCAGCAGCTTAAAGTCAGGGACTAGCGGTTCCAATGAGCAGTTCTTC
many	.	TRBV3-1	TRBJ2-3	CASSQDASMDTQYF	TGTGCCAGCAGCCAAGACGCTAGCATGGATACGCAGTATTTT
.	TRBD2	TRBV6-2/TRBV6-3	TRBJ2-7	CASMNSGRYSYEQYF	TGTGCCAGCATGAATAGCGGGAGGTACTCCTACGAGCAGTACTTC
.	TRBD1	TRBV6-6	TRBJ2-7	CASRGTGVVGEQYF	TGTGCCAGCCGCGGGACAGGAGTAGTGGGTGAGCAGTACTTC
.	TRBD1	TRBV29-1	TRBJ2-1	CSVEQGVSYNEQFF	TGCAGCGTTGAACAGGGGGTTTCCTACAATGAGCAGTTCTTC
.	.	TRBV30	TRBJ1-1	CAWTLRELPGRAFF	TGTGCCTGGACCCTAAGGGAGCTCCCGGGGAGAGCTTTCTTT
.	TRBD2	TRBV20-1	TRBJ2-1	CSADPGLAYNEQFF	TGCAGTGCGGATCCGGGACTAGCCTACAATGAGCAGTTCTTC
many	TRBD1	TRBV12-3/TRBV12-4	TRBJ2-5	CASSSDRTGGLETQYF	TGTGCCAGCAGTTCAGATAGGACAGGGGGCCTCGAGACCCAGTACTTC
once	TRBD2	TRBV28	TRBJ2-7	CACSLLPWDYEHYF	TGTGCCTGCAGTCTACTACCCTGGGACTACGAGCACTACTTC
.	TRBD2	TRBV3-1	TRBJ2-1	CASSPRTSGASGEQFF	TGTGCCAGCAGCCCCCGGACTAGCGGGGCCTCTGGTGAGCAGTTCTTC
.	.	TRBV7-2	TRBJ2-1	CASSFNRVVNEQFF	TGTGCCAGCAGCTTTAACAGGGTAGTCAATGAGCAGTTCTTC
few	.	TRBV20-1	TRBJ2-1	CSAFRWAPGHNEQFF	TGCAGTGCTTTCAGATGGGCCCCCGGTCACAATGAGCAGTTCTTC
.	.	TRBV5-1	TRBJ2-5	CASSSAPGPQETQYF	TGCGCCAGCAGCAGTGCTCCGGGACCCCAAGAGACCCAGTACTTC
few	.	TRBV10-3	TRBJ2-1	CAIRDSYNEQFF	TGTGCCATCAGGGACTCCTACAATGAGCAGTTCTTC
.	TRBD2	TRBV3-1	TRBJ2-1	CASSQGLAGKVEQFF	TGTGCCAGCAGCCAGGGACTAGCGGGAAAGGTTGAGCAGTTCTTC
.	.	TRBV7-2	TRBJ2-7	CASSRPIDNEQYF	TGTGCCAGCAGCCGTCCAATCGACAATGAGCAGTACTTC
few	.	TRBV30	TRBJ2-1	CAWSDMGSLDNEQFF	TGTGCCTGGAGTGACATGGGGAGTCTCGACAATGAGCAGTTCTTC
.	TRBD1	TRBV7-8	TRBJ2-1	CASSIVLRTGGNEQFF	TGTGCCAGCAGCATCGTCCTAAGGACAGGGGGCAATGAGCAGTTCTTC
.	.	TRBV12-3/TRBV12-4	TRBJ2-1	CASSEGRGHYNEQFF	TGTGCCAGCAGTGAAGGCAGGGGCCACTACAATGAGCAGTTCTTC
.	.	TRBV7-2	TRBJ1-4	CASSLGHNNEKLFF	TGTGCCAGCAGCTTGGGACACAACAATGAAAAACTGTTTTTT
.	TRBD2	TRBV6-6	TRBJ2-1	CASSWVAGGDSENEQFF	TGTGCCAGCAGTTGGGTAGCGGGAGGGGATTCAGAGAATGAGCAGTTCTTC
few	.	TRBV5-1	TRBJ2-7	CASSLASRSAEQYF	TGCGCCAGCAGCTTGGCGTCTAGAAGTGCCGAGCAGTACTTC
.	TRBD1	TRBV6-1	TRBJ1-2	CASSRYGSTGGASGYTF	TGTGCCAGCAGTCGTTACGGGTCCACAGGGGGCGCGTCTGGCTACACCTTC
.	.	TRBV20-1	TRBJ2-5	CSVPGLGSQETQYF	TGCAGTGTCCCCGGGTTGGGTAGCCAAGAGACCCAGTACTTC
few	.	TRBV20-1	TRBJ2-1	CSARSSRNPPTATYNEQFF	TGCAGTGCTAGATCCTCGCGTAATCCACCCACGGCCACCTACAATGAGCAGTTCTTC
.	TRBD2	TRBV11-2	TRBJ2-3	CASSLQRGPDTQYF	TGTGCCAGCAGCTTACAGCGGGGACCCGATACGCAGTATTTT
.	TRBD2	TRBV12-3/TRBV12-4	TRBJ2-1	CASTLGLAGVWEQFF	TGTGCCAGCACCCTAGGACTAGCGGGAGTATGGGAGCAGTTCTTC
many	TRBD1	TRBV12-3/TRBV12-4	TRBJ2-5	CASSIRTGSGETQYF	TGTGCCAGCAGTATCCGGACAGGGTCAGGCGAGACCCAGTACTTC
few	TRBD1	TRBV24-1	TRBJ2-5	CATSDFVTGGETQYF	TGTGCCACCAGTGATTTCGTTACAGGGGGCGAGACCCAGTACTTC
few	.	TRBV12-3/TRBV12-4	TRBJ1-6	CASSPPGGNSPLHF	TGTGCCAGCAGTCCGCCGGGGGGGAATTCACCCCTCCACTTT
few	.	TRBV6-2/TRBV6-3	TRBJ2-7	CASNRQGKNEQYF	TGTGCCAGCAATCGGCAGGGTAAAAACGAGCAGTACTTC
few	TRBD1	TRBV7-2	TRBJ2-1	CASSLGGQGALLEQFF	TGTGCCAGCAGCTTAGGCGGACAGGGGGCGCTTCTTGAGCAGTTCTTC
.	.	TRBV5-6	TRBJ2-3	CASSYRSSTDTQYF	TGTGCCAGCAGCTACAGGAGTAGCACAGATACGCAGTATTTT
many	.	TRBV28	TRBJ2-7	CASSSLNEQYF	TGTGCCAGCAGTTCGCTCAACGAGCAGTACTTC
few	TRBD2	TRBV4-2	TRBJ2-3	CASSQEPGLAADTQYF	TGTGCCAGCAGCCAGGAACCGGGACTAGCGGCAGATACGCAGTATTTT
many	.	TRBV9	TRBJ2-1	CASSGGSYNEQFF	TGTGCCAGCAGCGGAGGGTCCTACAATGAGCAGTTCTTC
few	.	TRBV5-1	TRBJ2-3	CASTQGLSTDTQYF	TGCGCCAGCACCCAGGGCCTTAGCACAGATACGCAGTATTTT
.	.	TRBV13	TRBJ2-7	CASSLGPRGRGYEQYF	TGTGCCAGCAGCTTAGGGCCACGGGGTAGGGGCTACGAGCAGTACTTC
few	.	TRBV20-1	TRBJ2-7	CSAHHRAHYEQYF	TGCAGTGCTCACCACAGGGCCCACTACGAGCAGTACTTC
.	.	TRBV7-9	TRBJ1-4	CASSLVWTKEEKLFF	TGTGCCAGCAGCTTAGTCTGGACGAAGGAAGAAAAACTGTTTTTT
.	.	TRBV12-3/TRBV12-4	TRBJ2-5	CASSFALTQYF	TGTGCCAGCAGTTTTGCCTTGACCCAGTACTTC
few	.	TRBV7-2	TRBJ2-3	CASSLEVRRAAGDTQYF	TGTGCCAGCAGCTTAGAGGTCAGGCGGGCAGCAGGAGATACGCAGTATTTT
few	.	TRBV11-2	TRBJ1-6	CASRSRTGHYSDSPLHF	TGTGCCAGCAGGTCAAGGACGGGACACTATTCGGATTCACCCCTCCACTTT
.	TRBD1	TRBV4-3	TRBJ2-7	CASSQDSQGAGEQYF	TGCGCCAGCAGCCAAGATTCCCAGGGGGCAGGCGAGCAGTACTTC
few	.	TRBV5-1	TRBJ2-5	CASSLSGSARLETQYF	TGCGCCAGCAGCTTAAGCGGGTCGGCGAGATTGGAGACCCAGTACTTC
.	TRBD2	TRBV11-2	TRBJ2-5	CASSHVAGGQETQYF	TGTGCCAGCAGCCACGTAGCGGGAGGCCAAGAGACCCAGTACTTC
once	.	TRBV3-1	TRBJ2-1	CASSQDWLGEQFF	TGTGCCAGCAGCCAAGACTGGCTCGGTGAGCAGTTCTTC
.	.	TRBV29-1	TRBJ2-5	CSIQLAASETQYF	TGCAGCATTCAATTAGCCGCGTCAGAGACCCAGTACTTC
.	TRBD1	TRBV7-2	TRBJ2-1	CASSPSGTAYNEQFF	TGTGCCAGCAGCCCTTCCGGGACAGCATACAATGAGCAGTTCTTC
.	.	TRBV7-9	TRBJ2-3	CASSSRDGDTQYF	TGTGCCAGCAGCTCCCGGGATGGAGATACGCAGTATTTT
.	TRBD2	TRBV11-3	TRBJ2-7	CASSSLAGGGLGELYF	TGTGCCAGCAGCTCACTAGCGGGAGGGGGATTGGGGGAGCTGTACTTC
.	.	TRBV5-6	TRBJ1-2	CASSPDGTLWDGYTF	TGTGCCAGCAGCCCCGACGGGACCCTTTGGGATGGCTACACCTTC
.	.	TRBV29-1	TRBJ2-3	CSSGSPSREGTQYF	TGCAGCTCTGGGTCCCCCTCAAGGGAAGGCACGCAGTATTTT
.	TRBD1	TRBV29-1	TRBJ2-5	CSAGTGYQETQYF	TGCAGCGCGGGGACAGGGTACCAAGAGACCCAGTACTTC
once	.	TRBV20-1	TRBJ2-3	CSANGGTDTQYF	TGCAGTGCTAACGGAGGCACAGATACGCAGTATTTT